This entry features one T cell receptor beta chain sequence. Antigen: not known. This specimen belongs to a study of cytomegalovirus exposure and HLA in healthy donors. Findings and caveats of the study: Cytomegalovirus association was assigned to 150 to 200 TCR beta chains.

60 Vbeta and 13 Jbeta primers were used in PCR. The data were produced by immunoSEQ multiplex PCR, yet TCRdb's version contains in-frame clones alone and is incomplete. The top ten hold 3.5% to 4.5% of the sample, which has some 85,000 clones, approximately 71% seen once. Germline assignment: CDR1 SEHNR and CDR2 FQNEAQ (reference sequence). The CDR3 runs 12 residues. Trimming left V 8 bases short and J 8 bases short, with 12 bases between. This TCR was sampled from a man aged 25 to 40 in good health and CMV-seronegative. This chain joins TRBV7-9 and TRBJ1-4, with D uncertain. Material for sequencing was PBMCs. The CDR3 spells CASAQAGEKLFF. The DNA of the CDR3 is TGTGCCAGCGCCCAGGCAGGCGAAAAACTGTTTTTT.